This T cell receptor beta chain was obtained from a study of blood T cell repertoires in COVID-19. This clone has more than one count but fewer than ten. Produced via immunoSEQ multiplex PCR; TCRdb's table is partial and in-frame only. The repertoire consists of some 200,000 clones, with approximately 90% occurring once and the leading ten covering approximately 2%. CDR3 length: 13 amino acids. V was cut by 8 bases and J by 9 bases, with 15 bases left in between. Germline V CDR1 and CDR2: SGHRS, YFSETQ. The TCR originated in a woman aged 25 to 45 who had recovered from COVID-19. This chain connects TRBV5-1 to TRBJ1-6; perhaps TRBD1 as D (6 bases). Sequencing was performed on PBMCs or T cells enriched from blood (not recorded which). CDR3 bases: TGCGCCAGTACGGAACAGGGATTTTCACCCCTCCACTTT. Encoded protein: CASTEQGFSPLHF. The whole variable domain, remainder taken from reference TRBV5-1 and TRBJ1-6, is KAGVTQTPRYLIKTRGQQVTLSCSPISGHRSVSWYQQTPGQGLQFLFEYFSETQRNKGNFPGRFSGRQFSNSRSEMNVSTLELGDSALYLCASTEQGFSPLHFGNGTRLTVT.